The 29 T cell receptor beta chains below were found in one sample sequenced in a study of T cells in women clearing cervical HPV infection. The protocol was immunoSEQ multiplex PCR, while the TCRdb copy is restricted to in-frame clones and leaves out a portion. This specimen shows about 20,000 clones; the ten leading clones hold around 5%. The sample was blood buffy coat. The source of these receptors is a woman between 18 and 69 years old with a cervical HPV16 infection that either progressed to CIN3+ or cleared (not recorded which).

As for this clone: Coverage ceases 3 residues before the CDR3 finishes, and the germline J gene fills in the end. V gene TRBV20-1 combines with J gene TRBJ1-6, with 9 nucleotides matching TRBD1. The germline V gene encodes CDR1 DFQATT and CDR2 SNEGSKA (reference sequence). Trimming took 6 bases from V and 10 from J; bases not matched to a gene: 16. The length of the CDR3 is 16 residues. The chain's CDR3 is CSATGQGKTIPSPLHF. CDR3 bases read: TGCAGTGCAACGGGACAGGGAAAAACCATACCGTCACCC.

As concerns this clone: The CDR3 end lies 3 residues beyond the end of the read and is filled in from the germline J gene. This chain connects TRBV11-2 to TRBJ2-1, with D possibly TRBD2 on 6 matching bases. Germline values: CDR1 SGHAT, CDR2 FQNNGV. The CDR3 contains 13 residues. V was pared by 5 bases and J by 7 bases, with 12 bases between. CDR3 DNA (partial): TGTGCCAGCAGCGCACTTCGGGGGAATGAG. It is translated as CASSALRGNE. The entire CDR3 is CASSALRGNEQFF.

To note about this clone: The read finishes 3 residues shy of the CDR3 end, and the germline J gene is used to complete it. The chain is built from TRBV12-3 or TRBV12-4 and TRBJ1-5, with unresolved D. V lost 2 bases, J lost 6 bases, and 5 bases lay in between. This CDR3 region has 12 residues. CDR3: CASSLMRQPQHF. The DNA read from the CDR3 is TGTGCCAGCAGTTTAATGCGTCAGCCC.

On this clone: The read ends 3 residues early relative to the CDR3; the germline J gene fills the gap. The chain employs TRBV20-1 and TRBJ1-4; 7 bases are shared with TRBD1. The CDR3 sequence is 14 residues long. The germline gives CDR1 DFQATT, CDR2 SNEGSKA (reference sequence). The CDR3 sequence is CSARAGTDNSPLFF. The CDR3 bases that were read are TGCAGTGCTAGAGCCGGGACAGATAATTCACCA.

Comment on this clone: The read comes to an end 3 residues before the CDR3 does, leaving the germline J gene to fill in the end. The chain couples TRBV20-1 to TRBJ2-3, with 11 bases matching TRBD2. Germline V gene sequence: CDR1 DFQATT, CDR2 SNEGSKA (reference sequence). This CDR3 has 19 residues. J gave up 1 base and V 6 bases, and 18 bases lay outside the gene matches. The CDR3 bases that were read are TGCAGTGCCCGCAAAAGGCCTAGCGGGGGGCCCTCCCGCACAGATACG. This encodes CSARKRPSGGPSRTDT. The CDR3 in its entirety is CSARKRPSGGPSRTDTQYF.

Of note for this clone: With the read ending 3 residues before the CDR3 end, the germline J gene is used to fill in that end. The gene calls are TRBV7-8 and TRBJ2-2; D may be TRBD2 (5 bases). Germline CDR1 is SGHVS and CDR2 is FQNEAQ. This CDR3 has 16 residues. The DNA read from the CDR3 is TGTGCCAGCAGCCCTAGCTTAGCAGGCTGGAATTCACCG. Amino acid sequence: CASSPSLAGWNSP. The whole CDR3 sequence reads CASSPSLAGWNSPLFF.

In the case of this clone: The read gets to within 3 residues of the CDR3 end, and the germline J gene fills in the rest. V and J are TRBV4-2 and TRBJ1-4; possible D gene TRBD1, 5 bases. This CDR3 has 15 residues. V lost 1 base to trimming and J lost 4 bases, with 10 bases between them. Germline assignment: CDR1 LGHNA and CDR2 YNFKEQ. The covered CDR3 bases are TGTGCCAGCAGCCAAGGTACAGGATTTAATGAAAAA. This codes for CASSQGTGFNEK. The full CDR3 protein is CASSQGTGFNEKLFF.

As to this clone: The observed sequence ends 3 residues before the CDR3 terminus, with the missing tail filled in from the germline J gene. This chain connects TRBV7-9 to TRBJ1-2; D unclear. The CDR3 extends over 12 amino acids. The germline CDR1 and CDR2 sequences are SEHNR and FQNEAQ (reference sequence). The CDR3: CASSLVLDTYTF. The CDR3 bases that were read are TGTGCCAGCAGCTTAGTTTTAGATACC. Looking up the rest from reference TRBV7-9 and TRBJ1-2 gives the full variable domain: DTGVSQNPRHKITKRGQNVTFRCDPISEHNRLYWYRQTLGQGPEFLTYFQNEAQLEKSRLLSDRFSAERPKGSFSTLEIQRTEQGDSAMYLCASSLVLDTYTFGSGTRLTVV.

About this clone: Sequencing ends 3 residues short of the CDR3 end; the germline J gene provides the rest. This chain uses TRBV5-1 with TRBJ1-2; D gene ambiguous. The CDR3 has 14 amino acids. Germline V gene lookup returns CDR1 SGHRS and CDR2 YFSETQ. V dropped 0 bases and J dropped 1 base, with 7 bases sitting between them. The CDR3 sequence is CASSLEGYNYGYTF. The part of the CDR3 DNA that was read is TGCGCCAGCAGCTTGGAGGGTTATAACTATGGC.

On this clone: Read data end 3 residues before the CDR3 end; the end is taken from the germline J gene. The chain carries TRBV20-1 and TRBJ2-3, with TRBD1 identical over 12 bases. The germline gives CDR1 DFQATT, CDR2 SNEGSKA (reference sequence). The CDR3 is 14 residues long. J was trimmed by 1 base and V by 5 bases; bases with no gene match: 1. The CDR3 is CSAWDRGRTDTQYF. The covered CDR3 bases are TGCAGTGCTTGGGACAGGGGGCGCACAGATACG.

Note on this clone: The read falls 3 residues short of the CDR3 end, and the missing part is taken from the germline J gene. The rearrangement uses TRBV24-1 and TRBJ2-1, with 10 nucleotides matching TRBD2. The CDR3 loop spans 15 amino acids. With 8 bases clipped from V and 5 bases from J, the junction kept 8 bases outside the gene matches. The germline CDR1 and CDR2 sequences are KGHDR and SFDVKD. CDR3 DNA (partial): TGTGCCACCACGGCTAGCGGGGGACCACACAATGAG. This gives the protein CATTASGGPHNE. The entire CDR3 is CATTASGGPHNEQFF.

This clone registers medium-sized by frequency. The sequenced fragment ends 3 residues before the CDR3 boundary, so the rest is inferred from the germline J gene. The genes are TRBV7-3 and TRBJ2-3; 10 nucleotides align to TRBD2. CDR1 and CDR2 from the germline V gene are SGHTA and FQGTGA. Trimming took 4 bases from V and 4 from J; bases not matched to a gene: 5. This CDR3 has 15 residues. The CDR3 bases that were read are TGTGCCAGCAGCTCACTAGCGGGGAAATCAGATACG. Its protein product is CASSSLAGKSDT. The entire CDR3 sequence reads CASSSLAGKSDTQYF.

Note on this clone: The CDR3 end falls 3 residues outside the read, so it is completed with the germline J gene. The genes are TRBV7-2 and TRBJ1-4; 7 nucleotides line up with TRBD1. The V gene's germline CDR1 is SGHTA and CDR2 FQGNSA. This CDR3 is built from 15 residues. J lost 10 bases, V lost 5 bases, and 13 bases had no gene match. The chain's CDR3 is CASSPPGTPGGKLFF. CDR3 DNA, as far as it was read: TGTGCCAGCAGCCCCCCCGGGACCCCAGGGGGAAAA.

Turning to this clone: The observed sequence ends 3 residues before the CDR3 terminus, with the missing tail filled in from the germline J gene. The rearrangement joins TRBV3-1 (or the pseudogene TRBV3-2) to TRBJ1-1; the D gene is possibly TRBD1 (6 bases). CDR3 length: 13 amino acids. Per the germline V gene, CDR1 is LGHDT and CDR2 is YNNKEL (reference sequence). Deletions cut 7 bases from V and 6 bases from J, with 15 bases between. CDR3 amino acids: CASTRSDSSEAFF. The CDR3 DNA, read in part, is TGTGCCAGCACCAGGTCGGACAGCTCTGAA.

Remarks on this clone: The CDR3 is cut off 3 residues early in the read; its end comes from the germline J gene. The chain employs TRBV2 and TRBJ1-2; possibly TRBD1 for D (6 bases). CDR1 and CDR2 from the germline V gene are SNHLY and FYNNEI. This CDR3 region has 13 residues. V was trimmed by 6 bases and J by 4 bases, leaving 12 bases between them. The part of the CDR3 DNA that was read is TGTGCCAGCAGCCGGACAGCTTTCTATGGC. Protein: CASSRTAFYG. The whole CDR3 region reads CASSRTAFYGYTF.

With respect to this clone: The missing CDR3 end, 3 residues past where the read stops, is filled in from the germline J gene. This chain connects TRBV7-3 to TRBJ2-3; 8 bases align to TRBD2. With V trimmed by 4 bases and J by 3 bases, 3 bases remained unmatched. This CDR3 comprises 14 residues. The germline V gene has CDR1 SGHTA and CDR2 FQGTGA. The CDR3 DNA, read in part, is TGTGCCAGCAGCTCAGGACTAGCAACAGATACG. Protein product: CASSSGLATDT. The full CDR3 is CASSSGLATDTQYF.

Note on this clone: One end of the junction fails to match germline, which may point to a read error. The sample holds other DNA sequences that translate to the same CDR3. CDR3 residues: CASSTGQGGGNTIYF. The DNA read from the CDR3 is TGTGCCAGTAGTACCGGACAGGGAGGCGGAAACACA. The V and J genes are TRBV19 and TRBJ1-3; 8 nucleotides agree with TRBD1. The sequence runs out 3 residues before the end of the CDR3; the remainder is reconstructed from the germline J gene. Germline V CDR1 and CDR2: LNHDA, SQIVND (reference sequence). This CDR3 is 15 amino acids long.

The CDR3 bases that were read are TGTGCCAGCAGCAGGGACACCGGGGAG. This translates into CASSRDTGE. The whole CDR3 protein reads CASSRDTGELFF. The chain employs TRBV6-4 and TRBJ2-2; weak D call: TRBD1 (5 bases). The CDR3 end falls 3 residues outside the read, so it is completed with the germline J gene. CDR1 and CDR2 from the germline V gene are MRHNA and SNTAGT. The V gene lost 6 bases and the J gene lost 3 bases, with 5 bases spanning the gap. The length of the CDR3 is 12 residues.

With regard to this clone: The read is 3 residues too short to cover the CDR3 end, so that end is filled in from the germline J gene. The chain joins TRBV20-1 to TRBJ2-5; 9 bases agree with TRBD2. In germline, CDR1 is DFQATT, CDR2 SNEGSKA (reference sequence). There are 16 residues in the CDR3. V lost 0 bases to trimming and J lost 6 bases; unmatched junction nucleotides: 11. CDR3 sequence reads: CSARDWVSSGAQTQYF. The part of the CDR3 DNA that was read is TGCAGTGCTAGAGATTGGGTCTCTAGCGGGGCTCAGACC.

Worth noting for this clone: The read finishes 3 residues shy of the CDR3 end, and the germline J gene is used to complete it. This chain connects TRBV2 to TRBJ2-5, with D perhaps TRBD2 (7 bases). The CDR3 contains 12 residues. Per germline, CDR1 SNHLY and CDR2 FYNNEI. The germline V and J ends were trimmed by 4 bases and 6 bases, with 9 bases remaining between them. CDR3 DNA (partial): TGTGCCAGCAGTGGGCGGGGGCAGACC. Translation: CASSGRGQT. The CDR3 in full is CASSGRGQTQYF.

Turning to this clone: The read terminates 3 residues ahead of where the CDR3 ends, so the germline J gene completes it. The rearrangement links TRBV7-9 to TRBJ2-5; 10 bases are a match to TRBD2. The CDR3 is made up of 15 amino acids. The germline gives CDR1 SEHNR, CDR2 FQNEAQ (reference sequence). The sequenced part of the CDR3 DNA is TGTGCCAGCATCCAAGCGGGGGGGCAAACAGATACC. This gives the protein CASIQAGGQTDT. The complete CDR3 reads CASIQAGGQTDTQYF.

A word on this clone: The read finishes 3 residues shy of the CDR3 end, and the germline J gene is used to complete it. The chain has TRBV19 and TRBJ1-4, with 9 bases matching TRBD1. J lost 7 bases, V lost 5 bases, and 5 bases had no gene match. This CDR3 spans 14 amino acids. CDR1 and CDR2 (germline): LNHDA, SQIVND (reference sequence). CDR3 bases read: TGTGCCAGTAGTGGGACAGGGAGGACTGAAAAA. Translated: CASSGTGRTEK. The full CDR3 protein reads CASSGTGRTEKLFF.

Of note for this clone: The CDR3 end is not reached by the read, which stops 3 residues before it; the germline J gene fills it in. V usage is TRBV20-1 and J usage is TRBJ2-5; D is unresolved. The germline V gene encodes CDR1 DFQATT and CDR2 SNEGSKA (reference sequence). V lost 3 bases and J lost 3, with 8 bases in between. CDR3 length: 12 residues. CDR3 bases read: TGCAGTGCTAGCGGTACCGAAGAGACC. Its protein is CSASGTEET. The full CDR3 protein is CSASGTEETQYF.

On this clone itself: The CDR3 extends 3 residues past the end of the read, so its final part is completed from the germline J gene. J is TRBJ1-4 and V is TRBV7-2, with 11 bases that match TRBD1. The junction had 6 bases not matched to a gene; V was cut back by 4 bases and J by 8 bases. This CDR3 comprises 15 residues. CDR1 and CDR2 from the germline V gene are SGHTA and FQGNSA. CDR3 residues: CASSSRDRGNEKLFF. Partial CDR3 DNA: TGTGCCAGCAGCTCAAGGGACAGGGGGAACGAAAAA.

Turning to this clone: One junction end does not reproduce the germline sequence, and a read error may be involved. The sequence runs out 3 residues before the end of the CDR3; the remainder is reconstructed from the germline J gene. This chain uses TRBV4-2 with TRBJ2-6, with D unresolved. The CDR3 covers 16 residues. Germline CDR1 and CDR2: LGHNA and YNFKEQ. This CDR3 reads CASSQDQGSGANVLTF. CDR3 DNA, as far as it was read: TGCGCCAGCAGCCAAGATCAAGGCTCTGGGGCCAACGTC.

Worth noting for this clone: The read comes to an end 3 residues before the CDR3 does, leaving the germline J gene to fill in the end. V is TRBV28 and J is TRBJ1-2; TRBD1 is a possible D gene (6 bases). Trimming left V 2 bases short and J 4 bases short, with 14 bases between. The CDR3 contains 15 residues. Germline CDR1 MDHEN, CDR2 SYDVKM. Incomplete CDR3 DNA: TGTGCCAGCAGTTTACCCAGGGGCCTTTCCTATGGC. Protein sequence: CASSLPRGLSYG. The CDR3 in its entirety is CASSLPRGLSYGYTF.

Note on this clone: The read terminates 3 residues ahead of where the CDR3 ends, so the germline J gene completes it. V usage is TRBV20-1 and J usage is TRBJ1-6, with TRBD1 as a possible D gene (6 bases). The germline V and J ends were trimmed by 2 bases and 0 bases, with 11 bases remaining between them. Germline V CDR1 and CDR2: DFQATT, SNEGSKA (reference sequence). The CDR3 is 16 amino acids. Partial CDR3 DNA: TGCAGTGCTAGACTCCAGGGGAGCTCCTATAATTCACCC. It is translated as CSARLQGSSYNSP. The CDR3, in full, reads CSARLQGSSYNSPLHF.

As concerns this clone: The read stops 3 residues short of the end of the CDR3; the missing end is completed from the germline J gene. This sequence joins TRBV13 and TRBJ1-2, with D possibly TRBD1 on 6 matching bases. CDR3 length: 17 residues. Trimming shortened V by 0 bases and J by 0 bases, and 14 bases separated the two germline ends. Germline V gives CDR1 PRHDT, CDR2 FYEKMQ (reference sequence). The CDR3 DNA, read in part, is TGTGCCAGCAGCTTAGGGTCAGGGGCCTTCTCTAACTATGGC. This translates into CASSLGSGAFSNYG. The complete CDR3 sequence is CASSLGSGAFSNYGYTF.

Remarks on this clone: At one end, the junction sequence differs from germline, possibly due to a read error. The read ends 3 residues before the CDR3 terminus; that terminus is restored from the germline J gene. The chain is built from TRBV28 and TRBJ2-3, with TRBD2 as a possible D gene (7 bases). The CDR3 consists of 13 residues. Germline assignment: CDR1 MDHEN and CDR2 SYDVKM. The part of the CDR3 DNA that was read is TGTGCCAGCAGATGGGGGGGCGCAGAGACG. It translates to CASRWGGAET. The CDR3 in its entirety is CASRWGGAETQYF.